This TCR beta chain was retrieved from a study of blood T cell repertoires in COVID-19. This CDR3 is 15 amino acids long. CDR1 MNHEY and CDR2 SVGAGI come from the germline V gene. Trimming cost V 5 bases and J 6 bases; bases outside gene matches: 6. In the original analysis: How many nucleated cells were present was estimated from reference gene primer amplification. Data came from immunoSEQ multiplex PCR; TCRdb stores just in-frame clones and leaves some out. V, J and clone size are those of that table, while D and trimming were read from the DNA. This sample has approximately 270,000 clones, with about 80% found just once.

Sequenced input: peripheral blood. The chain uses TRBV6-5 and TRBJ2-3; 12 positions match TRBD2. The sequence was obtained from a person aged 70 to 80 with COVID-19, enrolled during active disease. The CDR3 region has the DNA TGTGCCAGCAGTCCTAGCGGGGGGGGGTCGGATACGCAGTATTTT. Protein: CASSPSGGGSDTQYF.